The source of this T cell receptor (beta chain) is a study of blood T cell repertoires in COVID-19. Study details: COVID-19 samples from acute and convalescent phases originated in the United States, Italy and Spain. The cDNA or gDNA used as material had been derived from T cells, B-cell-depleted T cells, or PBMCs.

The CDR3 runs 15 residues. J was trimmed by 7 bases and V by 4 bases; bases with no gene match: 9. CDR1 is LGHDT, CDR2 YNNKEL, per germline (reference sequence). The data were produced by immunoSEQ multiplex PCR, yet TCRdb's version contains in-frame clones alone and is incomplete. Of 200,000 to 250,000 clones listed, about 94% were seen once; the top ten hold around 0.84%. Enrolled during active infection, Seattle patients were then followed longitudinally. The sequenced sample was peripheral blood. This sequence originates from a man between 60 and 70 years old with COVID-19, enrolled during active disease. V gene TRBV3-1 (or the pseudogene TRBV3-2) combines with J gene TRBJ1-5; 8 bases are a match to TRBD1. The CDR3 sequence: CASSPGDRIGQPQHF. In DNA form, the CDR3 reads TGTGCCAGCAGCCCAGGGGACAGGATCGGCCAGCCCCAGCATTTT.